This T cell receptor beta chain came from a study of blood T cell repertoires in COVID-19. Study as a whole: T cells, B-cell-depleted T cells, or PBMCs supplied cDNA or gDNA.

Authors' analysis steps: Reference gene primer amplification gave nucleated cell count estimates. Sequencing was performed with immunoSEQ multiplex PCR; in TCRdb, only in-frame clones are kept and a portion is missing. V and J calls and clone size are copied from that table; D and trimming were computed from the DNA. The data hold a few hundred thousand clones, with around nine tenths observed a single time. The CDR3 has 12 residues. The ends were cut back, 6 bases at V and 2 bases at J, with 8 bases in the middle. Germline values: CDR1 MNHEY, CDR2 SVGAGI. The clonotype comes from a man in his forties who had recovered from COVID-19. The sequenced sample was peripheral blood. V usage is TRBV6-5 and J usage is TRBJ2-7, with D possibly being TRBD1 (6 bases). CDR3 coding DNA: TGTGCCAGCAGGGACAGCCCCTACGAGCAGTACTTC. It codes for CASRDSPYEQYF.